Shown below are 20 T cell receptor beta chains from a single sample sequenced in a study of beta chain features in type 1 diabetes. TCRB transcripts that were expressed got sequenced, as all of the isolated RNA had been reverse transcribed. Libraries were prepared by immunoSEQ multiplex PCR; TCRdb keeps only in-frame clonotypes and omits some of them. This sample has roughly 150,000 clones, with 7.5% to 10% found just once. Sequenced input: central memory CD4+ T cells from blood. These receptors all come from a woman aged 18 to 35 in good health.

The chain combines TRBV25-1 with TRBJ2-7; 7 bases align to TRBD1. CDR1 is MGHDK, CDR2 SYGVNS, per germline. The CDR3 length is 14 residues. V shed 3 bases, J shed 4 bases, and the junction held 6 bases outside the gene matches. CDR3 amino acids: CASSEGDRVYEQYF. In DNA, the CDR3 is TGTGCCAGCAGTGAGGGAGACAGGGTTTACGAGCAGTACTTC.

The genes are TRBV19 and TRBJ1-5; no clear D gene. Germline V gives CDR1 LNHDA, CDR2 SQIVND (reference sequence). The germline V and J ends were trimmed by 3 bases and 7 bases, with 7 bases remaining between them. The CDR3 loop spans 12 amino acids. The CDR3 nucleotides read TGTGCCAGTAGTATGATCAGACAGCCCCAGCATTTT. It encodes CASSMIRQPQHF.

This rearrangement joins TRBV5-1 to TRBJ2-5; 10 bases are shared with TRBD2. Per the germline V gene, CDR1 is SGHRS and CDR2 is YFSETQ. The CDR3 covers 15 residues. Trimming took 4 bases from V and 3 from J; bases not matched to a gene: 6. The CDR3 DNA reads as TGCGCCAGCAGCGTCTCGGGACTAGCGAAAGAGACCCAGTACTTC. Translation: CASSVSGLAKETQYF.

Notes on this clone: A much larger clone lies a single base off, so this may be a read error. V and J are TRBV5-1 and TRBJ2-5; D gene unclear. Germline lookup yields CDR1 SGHRS and CDR2 YFSETQ. CDR3 length: 12 residues. The V end was cut by 4 bases, the J end by 0 bases, with 4 bases between. CDR3 loop: CASSRDQETQYF. In DNA form, the CDR3 reads TGCGCCAGCAGCCGGGACCAAGAGACCCAGTACTTC.

This chain uses TRBV19 with TRBJ1-1, with no clear D. V was clipped by 7 bases and J by 8 bases, with 17 bases between them. This CDR3 region has 13 residues. Germline V lookup: CDR1 LNHDA, CDR2 SQIVND (reference sequence). CDR3 in DNA: TGTGCCAGTATCAATCTCGGCGACAAAGAAGCTTTCTTT. Translation gives CASINLGDKEAFF.

This rearrangement joins TRBV7-2 to TRBJ1-2; possibly TRBD1 for D (6 bases). CDR3 size: 13 residues. CDR1 is SGHTA, CDR2 FQGNSA, per germline. Trimming pared 5 bases from V and 7 bases from J, leaving 14 bases between. The CDR3 loop is CASSTGQRGGYTF. Written as DNA, the CDR3 is TGTGCCAGCAGCACTGGACAGAGGGGTGGCTACACCTTC.

The V call is TRBV19, the J call TRBJ2-4, with 7 bases matching TRBD2. Per the germline V gene, CDR1 is LNHDA and CDR2 is SQIVND (reference sequence). The length of the CDR3 is 11 residues. The V segment lost 4 bases and the J segment 9 bases; nucleotides outside the gene matches: 0. The CDR3 nucleotides read TGTGCCAGTAGTAGGGAGGGCATTCAGTACTTC. Amino acid sequence: CASSREGIQYF.

This clone was counted between two and nine times. The chain recombines TRBV7-2 with TRBJ2-3; 9 nucleotides agree with TRBD2. V lost 4 bases, J lost 7 bases, and 9 bases stayed unmatched. Looked up from germline, CDR1 is SGHTA and CDR2 is FQGNSA. CDR3 length: 15 residues. CDR3 nucleotides: TGTGCCAGCAGCTATGGGCGGGGGGGCCCATATACGCAGTATTTT. This sequence encodes CASSYGRGGPYTQYF.

CDR3 in amino acids: CASSVGWGTGKSDTEAFF. In DNA, the CDR3 is TGTGCCAGCAGCGTAGGGTGGGGGACAGGGAAATCGGACACTGAAGCTTTCTTT. The chain is built from TRBV9 and TRBJ1-1; TRBD1 matches 9 bases. Germline CDR1 is SGDLS and CDR2 is YYNGEE. This CDR3 is 18 amino acids long. V shed 0 bases, J shed 3 bases, and the junction held 12 bases outside the gene matches.

This clone was seen only a few times. The chain joins TRBV30 to TRBJ2-5; 7 bases match TRBD2. The length of the CDR3 is 12 residues. After removal of 7 bases from V and 5 bases from J, the junction contained 7 bases not matched to a gene. Germline CDR1 and CDR2: GTSNPN and SVGIG (reference sequence). CDR3: CASSRDYETQYF. DNA for the CDR3: TGTGCCTCCTCCCGGGACTACGAGACCCAGTACTTC. Supplemented by reference TRBV30 and TRBJ2-5, the full variable domain reads SQTIHQWPATLVQPVGSPLSLECTVEGTSNPNLYWYRQAAGRGLQLLFYSVGIGQISSEVPQNLSASRPQDRQFILSSKKLLLSDSGFYLCASSRDYETQYFGPGTRLLVL.

This clone was found a few times. V and J are TRBV5-1 and TRBJ1-4, with 7 bases aligning to TRBD1. Per germline, CDR1 SGHRS and CDR2 YFSETQ. Trimming cost V 6 bases and J 8 bases; bases outside gene matches: 4. CDR3 length: 12 residues. The DNA for the CDR3 is TGCGCCAGCAAGGCAGGGGGAGAAAAACTGTTTTTT. It is translated as CASKAGGEKLFF.

The V call is TRBV2, the J call TRBJ2-2; D gene ambiguous. V was cut by 4 bases and J by 6 bases, with 9 bases left in between. CDR1 and CDR2 from the germline V gene are SNHLY and FYNNEI. This CDR3 comprises 13 residues. The CDR3 protein is CASSGRQAGELFF. CDR3 sequence (DNA): TGTGCCAGCAGTGGTAGGCAGGCCGGGGAGCTGTTTTTT.

This clone appeared a few times. CDR3 DNA: TGTGCCAGCAGCTTAGCGCAGGGCGGAATCACTGAAGCTTTCTTT. This sequence encodes CASSLAQGGITEAFF. The chain carries TRBV7-9 and TRBJ1-1; D is perhaps TRBD1 (5 bases). The CDR3 is 15 residues long. Trimming cost V 0 bases and J 4 bases, with 12 bases left between them. In germline, CDR1 is SEHNR, CDR2 FQNEAQ (reference sequence).

This clone has just a few counts. This specimen includes other DNA sequences encoding the same CDR3. J is TRBJ1-1 and V is TRBV2; D is possibly TRBD1 (6 bases). Trimming shortened V by 6 bases and J by 8 bases, and 10 bases separated the two germline ends. CDR1 is SNHLY and CDR2 is FYNNEI in the germline V gene. The CDR3 loop spans 11 amino acids. The CDR3 coding sequence is TGTGCCAGCAGCACTGGACAGGAAGCTTTCTTT. Its protein product is CASSTGQEAFF.

This clone occurred many times. V and J are TRBV6-1 and TRBJ1-2, with D uncertain. The V end lost 1 base, the J end lost 4 bases, and 10 bases lay between the germline ends. CDR1 is MNHNS, CDR2 SASEGT, per germline. This CDR3 spans 14 amino acids. The chain's CDR3 is CASSEGGGFYGYTF. CDR3 DNA: TGTGCCAGCAGTGAAGGTGGCGGCTTCTATGGCTACACCTTC.

The chain recombines TRBV5-4 with TRBJ2-3; 16 positions agree with TRBD2. The germline V gene has CDR1 SGHNT and CDR2 YYREEE (reference sequence). Trimming removed 4 bases from V and 4 bases from J; junction bases left unmatched: 6. The CDR3 has 17 amino acids. The CDR3 DNA sequence: TGTGCCAGCAGCCGCGGGACTAGCGGGGGGGCCGCAGATACGCAGTATTTT. Translation: CASSRGTSGGAADTQYF.

This clone was recorded a few times. This sequence joins TRBV15 and TRBJ1-1; no definite D call. Germline lookup yields CDR1 LNHNV and CDR2 YYDKDF (reference sequence). Between the trimmed V and J ends, which lost 0 bases and 11 bases, there was a span of 22 bases. The CDR3 has 16 amino acids. The CDR3 spells CATSRDSAGAGRYAFF. CDR3 in DNA: TGTGCCACCAGCAGAGATAGTGCAGGTGCCGGGAGGTACGCTTTCTTT.

This clone appeared a few times. This chain links TRBV7-9 with TRBJ2-1; TRBD2 agrees at 8 bases. The CDR3 has 12 amino acids. CDR1 and CDR2 (germline): SEHNR, FQNEAQ (reference sequence). J was trimmed by 15 bases and V by 2 bases; bases with no gene match: 6. The CDR3 region has the DNA TGTGCCAGCAGCTTATCCGGGGGGGCCGGGTTCTTC. It yields the protein CASSLSGGAGFF. Based on the CDR3 plus reference TRBV7-9 and TRBJ2-1, the full variable domain is DTGVSQNPRHKITKRGQNVTFRCDPISEHNRLYWYRQTLGQGPEFLTYFQNEAQLEKSRLLSDRFSAERPKGSFSTLEIQRTEQGDSAMYLCASSLSGGAGFFGPGTRLTVL.

The V and J genes are TRBV7-9 and TRBJ2-5; TRBD1 matches 8 bases. Looked up from germline, CDR1 is SEHNR and CDR2 is FQNEAQ (reference sequence). The CDR3 sequence is 14 residues long. J was trimmed by 5 bases and V by 8 bases; bases with no gene match: 10. The CDR3 is CASQSQGAGETQYF. For the CDR3, the DNA is TGTGCCAGCCAATCGCAGGGGGCAGGGGAGACCCAGTACTTC.

This clone showed up just a few times. The gene calls are TRBV7-3 and TRBJ2-5, with 10 bases lining up with TRBD2. V gave up 4 bases and J gave up 2 bases; unmatched junction bases: 10. Germline loops: CDR1 SGHTA, CDR2 FQGTGA. The CDR3 extends over 17 amino acids. CDR3 sequence reads: CASSSLRSGGEQETQYF. The CDR3 nucleotides are TGTGCCAGCAGCTCCCTCAGGAGCGGGGGGGAACAAGAGACCCAGTACTTC.